The T cell receptor (beta chain) described here comes from a study of CD8+ T cells in alopecia areata. Study results and caveats: In scalp samples, resident alphabeta T cells of normal skin are also sequenced. Lesional scalp exceeded normal scalp in clonality, especially in alopecia totalis/universalis. Sharing of TCR sequences between patients (possibly for HLA-related reasons) was less clear than in mice.

V was pared by 3 bases and J by 7 bases, with 7 bases between. The CDR3 loop spans 12 amino acids. The germline gives CDR1 KGHSH, CDR2 LQKENI. RNA was extracted and reverse transcribed into cDNA as the sequencing template. Repertoires were generated with immunoSEQ multiplex PCR, while TCRdb's copy carries only in-frame clones and drops some. Of some 150,000 clones listed, roughly 60% were seen once; the top ten hold less than 40%. As concerns this clone: Its antigen is undetermined.

The source material was CD8+ T cells sorted from blood. This sequence joins TRBV18 and TRBJ2-4; D may be TRBD1 (6 bases). The source of this sequence is a human donor in good health. The CDR3 region is CASSPDRNIQYF. In nucleotides, the CDR3 is TGTGCCAGCTCACCCGACAGGAACATTCAGTACTTC.